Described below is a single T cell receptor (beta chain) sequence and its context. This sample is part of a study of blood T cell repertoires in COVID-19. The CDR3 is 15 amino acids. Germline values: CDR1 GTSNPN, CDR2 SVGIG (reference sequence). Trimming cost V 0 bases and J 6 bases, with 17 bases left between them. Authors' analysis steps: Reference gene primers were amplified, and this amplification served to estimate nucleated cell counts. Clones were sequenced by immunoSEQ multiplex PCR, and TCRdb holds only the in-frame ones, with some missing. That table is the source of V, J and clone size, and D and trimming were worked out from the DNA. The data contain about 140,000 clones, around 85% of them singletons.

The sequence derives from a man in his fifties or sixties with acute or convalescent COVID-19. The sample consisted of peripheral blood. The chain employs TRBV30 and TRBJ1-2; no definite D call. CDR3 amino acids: CAWSVLKRFGDGYTF. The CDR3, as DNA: TGTGCCTGGAGTGTACTAAAGCGATTCGGGGATGGCTACACCTTC.